This T cell receptor beta chain was observed in a study of cytomegalovirus exposure and HLA in healthy donors. Looked up from germline, CDR1 is MNHEY and CDR2 is SMNVEV (reference sequence). J was trimmed by 8 bases and V by 3 bases; bases with no gene match: 16. The CDR3 sequence is 17 residues long. Amplification used 60 Vbeta primers and 13 Jbeta primers. Libraries were prepared by immunoSEQ multiplex PCR; TCRdb keeps only in-frame clonotypes and omits some of them. The sample records about 200,000 clones, about 80% being singletons. The clonotype originates from a male donor in good health and CMV-seronegative. Sequenced sample: PBMCs. The chain couples TRBV27 to TRBJ1-2; 9 bases map to TRBD1. CDR3 sequence (DNA): TGTGCCAGCAGTTTTCGACAGGGGGGTGGTGGGCGAAAGGGCTACACCTTC. It yields the protein CASSFRQGGGGRKGYTF.